Sequencing of this T cell receptor (beta chain) was carried out in a study of blood T cell repertoires in COVID-19. Across the whole study: The cDNA or gDNA used as material had been derived from T cells, B-cell-depleted T cells, or PBMCs.

Authors' processing steps: Amplification with reference gene primers provided the estimates of nucleated cell counts. Clones were sequenced by immunoSEQ multiplex PCR, and TCRdb holds only the in-frame ones, with some missing. D and trimming come from the DNA, and the V and J calls and clone size come from that table. This sample has hundreds of thousands of clones, with 70% to 85% found just once. J was trimmed by 8 bases and V by 1 base; bases with no gene match: 5. Germline loops: CDR1 SGHAT, CDR2 FQNNGV. The CDR3 sequence is 14 residues long. The chain combines TRBV11-2 with TRBJ1-2; TRBD1 agrees at 9 bases. This TCR came from an older man with acute or convalescent COVID-19. What was sequenced was peripheral blood. The CDR3 DNA reads as TGTGCCAGCAGCTTAGGGGGACAGGGAACCGGCTACACCTTC. Amino acid sequence: CASSLGGQGTGYTF.